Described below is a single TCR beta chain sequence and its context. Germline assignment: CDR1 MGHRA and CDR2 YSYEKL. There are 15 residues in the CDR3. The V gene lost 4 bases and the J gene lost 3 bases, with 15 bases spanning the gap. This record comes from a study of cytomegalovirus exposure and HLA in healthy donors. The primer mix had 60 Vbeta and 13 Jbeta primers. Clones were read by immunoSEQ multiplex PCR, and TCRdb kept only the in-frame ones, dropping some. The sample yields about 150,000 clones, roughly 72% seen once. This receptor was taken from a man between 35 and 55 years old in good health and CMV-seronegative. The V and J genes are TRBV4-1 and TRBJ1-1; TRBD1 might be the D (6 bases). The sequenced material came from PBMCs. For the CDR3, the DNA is TGCGCCAGCAGCCCCGACAGGACTGACTACACTGAAGCTTTCTTT. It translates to CASSPDRTDYTEAFF.